This T cell receptor beta chain derives from a study of cytomegalovirus exposure and HLA in healthy donors (dated by TCRdb to between 2016 and 2019). Describing the broader study: In an earlier analysis of several hundred of the donors, under 300 Gb of sequence data and some 120 million unique TCR beta sequences from roughly 200 million T cells were reported. To predict cytomegalovirus infection status, the study brought together high-throughput TCR immunosequencing, statistical association of individual TCRs with disease status, and machine learning. On average, 235,054 unique TCR beta nucleotide sequences were sequenced per donor among 350 to 400 genotyped donors of the cohort, with roughly a sixth of those sequences being non-productive. All discovery cohort repertoires had been generated using a single sequencing platform. A later genetic analysis used genome-wide SNP genotypes for about three fifths of the 666 donors, treating that subset as a discovery cohort. Among the roughly 430 genotyped donors, around 81% belonged to the genetic ancestry cluster associated with self-reported Caucasian donors. An earlier analysis of nearly 600 of the donors applied high-throughput TCR beta sequencing to assess whether each TCR beta V gene segment acted as functional or pseudogenic. The number of typed donors differed by locus: 629-630 for A, B, C, DRB1 and DQB1; some 500 for DQA1; some 610 for DPA1; and approximately 450 for DPB1. An early release that covered about 640 HLA-typed donors contained approximately 300 gigabases of sequencing data and around 80 million unique TCR sequences. HLA typing included class I and class II loci at four-digit resolution. In a later analysis, previously published TCR beta repertoires from more than 500 donors were re-analyzed and high-resolution HLA genotyping was added so that TCR occurrence patterns could be studied. The study aimed to test whether cataloging public T cell receptors could reveal signatures of past pathogen exposure. Alongside the repertoire data, information on donor age, sex, ethnicity and CMV serostatus was compiled. Because of strong linkage in the cohort, roughly five DR-DQ haplotypes were treated as single units for association and clustering. Besides the first cohort of approximately 670 subjects, a separate validation cohort made up of 120 different subjects was used. In the later analysis, no new phenotypic data were used to find candidate immune exposures; instead, reliance was placed on TCR beta sequences and their occurrence across donors. The T cell repertoires of 700 or so subjects were profiled by immunosequencing and related to cytomegalovirus serostatus. Results the study describes overall, beyond this receptor: In a later analysis, TCR association rates were found to vary across HLA loci, with the most associated TCRs seen for DRB1 alleles and the fewest for HLA-C alleles. A later genetic analysis reported fewer N-insertions in productive TCRs among donors in an Asian-associated ancestry cluster than the roughly 640-donor mean. Only TCR beta chains were sequenced in this cohort, and the absence of alpha or paired-chain data limited detectable features. Assigning TCR associations to individual alleles was difficult when HLA alleles, especially DR and DQ, strongly co-occurred. A further reported finding was that TCR beta sequences accurately predicted the HLA-A and HLA-B alleles for most subjects in the first cohort. The sequencing pipeline was judged likely to have produced a cluster of highly shared sequence variants as a technical artifact. HLA typing was unavailable for some donors at each locus, so association tests used only the typed subset. The study listed approximately 160 TCR beta chains as associated with cytomegalovirus. In vitro tests confirmed that three of the cytomegalovirus-associated TCR beta chains recognize cytomegalovirus antigens. Because counts were too low, around 18 rarely observed V segments, including chromosome 9 orphons, were left out of the earlier analysis of 587 of the donors. Specific HLA alleles were associated with over 15,000 TCR beta sequences at a false discovery rate of 0.05 in a later analysis. Immune exposure information for the cohort was limited to CMV serostatus. Several of the top co-occurrence clusters appeared to be linked to parvovirus B19, influenza, CMV and Epstein-Barr virus, according to a later analysis. Broadly in line with IMGT annotations, most TCR beta V segments showed up in productive rearrangements about 87% or about 30% of the time in an earlier analysis of about 500 of the donors. According to the authors, the approach could potentially be generalized to other disease states and immunological phenotypes. Compared with equally common non-associated chains, HLA-associated TCR beta chains in a later analysis were more clonally expanded and had lower generation probabilities. Linkage disequilibrium might explain the correlated functional status among segregating V segments, but an unknown experimental factor could not be ruled out. While some public TCRs were present in many individuals, most TCR sequences turned up only very rarely across donors. Cytomegalovirus status was reported to be diagnosed by the classifier with high specificity and sensitivity in both the original and validation cohorts. A later genetic analysis associated a missense DCLRE1C variant with V-gene and J-gene trimming of TCR beta chains, and an independent cohort replicated the association. Because the 87-base-pair reads could not distinguish some IMGT-functional V segments, including TRBV6-2 and TRBV6-3, those segments were excluded. According to a later analysis, most CMV-associated TCR beta chains appeared to be HLA-restricted, and the HLA associations seemed to be driven largely by CMV exposure. Presence/absence analyses assumed roughly uniform sequencing depth across donors, an assumption that may not hold.

Points on this clone: The antigen this receptor binds is unknown. No base quality information exists; no much larger clone differs at one position.

The CDR3 measures 13 amino acids from cysteine to phenylalanine. CDR3 DNA is the only sequence kept; it has 39 bases, read in frame from the first base. V loses 2 bases, J loses 9 bases, and the germline ends lie 8 bases apart. The germline V gene provides CDR1 SGHDN and CDR2 FVKESK. The cohort was made up of approximately 670 healthy bone marrow donors. At the time of sampling, every cohort member was nominally healthy, though immune exposures that went unrecorded were likely present. The donor was CMV seropositive and belonged to the group of more than 250 seropositive cohort members. Each donor provided a peripheral blood sample, and peripheral blood mononuclear cells were used for TCR beta sequencing. Genomic DNA extraction from the blood cell samples was performed with the Qiagen DNeasy Blood Extraction Kit. The library was obtained by the immunoSEQ multiplex PCR assay. The multiplex PCR relied on a mix of 60 forward primers for TCR Vbeta segments and 13 reverse primers for TCR Jbeta segments. Amplification of the CDR3 region of rearranged TCR beta genes was performed with a multiplex PCR assay on genomic DNA. Amplified TCR beta libraries were sequenced as 87-base-pair reads on the Illumina HiSeq System. In the authors' own workflow: Across the 666 repertoires, a later analysis counted tens of millions of unique TCR beta chains, 9 million to 14 million of which were shared by at least two donors. A nearest-neighbor algorithm error-corrected the raw reads and collapsed the reads into unique sequences, merging closely related sequences to remove PCR and sequencing errors. CDR3 sequences were aligned to IMGT reference sequences to assign V, D and J gene segments. For a sequence to be retained, a match of at least six nucleotides to both a V gene segment and a J gene segment was required. A rearrangement was called productive if the CDR3 had no stop codons and remained in frame with V and J, and every other rearrangement was called non-productive. Following IMGT convention, CDR3 was defined as the stretch from the second conserved V-encoded cysteine up to the conserved J-encoded phenylalanine. In an earlier analysis of around 640 of the donors, sequences lacking an unambiguous match to a single V gene segment were excluded. An earlier analysis of over 450 of the donors classified V segments as functional when productive rearrangements were above 56.7% and as segregating when the standard deviation between donors was above 5%. A statistical classification framework was built to diagnose cytomegalovirus status from the catalog of TCR beta chain sequences. A later analysis assigned V and J genes by comparing TCR nucleotide sequences with IMGT/GENE-DB human TR gene sequences. In a later analysis, CDR3 sequences and most-parsimonious VDJ recombination scenarios were assigned using the TCRdist pipeline. In a later analysis, each TCR beta chain was defined by its CDR3 amino acid sequence together with its V-gene family, and reads lacking a unique V-gene family were excluded. To address suspected cross-contamination and a sequencing artifact, a later analysis removed a few hundred highly shared, low-generation-probability nucleotide sequences. In a later analysis, a clonal expansion index for each public chain was calculated from normalized within-repertoire ranks of inferred template counts. In a later analysis, generation probabilities were computed using a VDJ recombination model fitted to out-of-frame rearrangements, and the results were checked against IGoR. A later analysis scored TCR-TCR, TCR-HLA and TCR-CMV co-occurrence with hypergeometric tests, applying a repertoire-size bias correction to TCR pairs. A later analysis estimated false discovery rates by permuting HLA or CMV assignments 20 times. In a later analysis, co-occurring TCRs were grouped using DBSCAN, with TCRdist sequence similarity added in when clustering inside HLA-allele-positive subsets. For co-occurrence clustering, repertoires with fewer than 30,000 or more than 120,000 public chains were excluded, along with five repertoires with anomalous nucleotide sharing. In TCRdb, the immuneACCESS table is reduced to in-frame sequences with V and J assigned. These tables do not hold every clone; where another copy was compared, an unresolved V gene accounts for under half, and the others remain unexplained. The DNA gave D and trimming, while V, J and clone size come from that table. The sample table contains 100,000 or so clones; only one count was recorded for less than 85% of them. The ten largest clones add up to around 5% of the sample.

Sequencing input: PBMCs. The sequence derives from a man aged 25 to 40 in good health and CMV-seropositive. This receptor chain uses TRBV14 and TRBJ1-6, with no D gene named confidently. The CDR3 sequence is CASSQQRVSPLHF. The sequenced DNA: TGTGCCAGCAGCCAACAGAGGGTTTCACCCCTCCACTTT. Reference TRBV14 and TRBJ1-6 proteins supply the regions before and after the CDR3; the full variable domain is: EAGVTQFPSHSVIEKGQTVTLRCDPISGHDNLYWYRRVMGKEIKFLLHFVKESKQDESGMPNNRFLAERTGGTYSTLKVQPAELEDSGVYFCASSQQRVSPLHFGNGTRLTVT.